The sequence of this T cell receptor (beta chain) was determined in a study of radiation and T cells in renal cell carcinoma. Time point indicated: blood 4 weeks post-SBRT, at nephrectomy. This sample's treatment: 15 Gy SBRT to primary tumor, nephrectomy 4 weeks later. After SBRT, blood was collected at 2 and 4 weeks, plus baseline. This renal cell carcinoma was of the clear cell type. Whole-study findings and limits: In blood, top tumor clones expanded by 2 weeks, shrinking by 4.

Comment on this clone: Its antigen is still unknown.

Repertoires were generated with immunoSEQ multiplex PCR, while TCRdb's copy carries only in-frame clones and drops some. The profile shows approximately 29,000 clones, approximately 84% of them singletons. The germline V and J ends were trimmed by 1 base and 1 base, with 23 bases remaining between them. Germline CDR1 and CDR2: SSHAT and FNYEAQ (reference sequence). This CDR3 has 19 amino acids. The input for sequencing was blood, taken from a patient whose treatment included radiotherapy and nephrectomy. The genes are TRBV7-7 and TRBJ2-7; D is unclear. This TCR was sampled from a man aged 60 to 75 with renal cell carcinoma. The CDR3 DNA is TGTGCCAGCAGCTTAGGAACGTCCCGTCCCCGGAACTTGTCCTACGAGCAGTACTTC. Encoded protein: CASSLGTSRPRNLSYEQYF. Full variable domain (rest looked up from reference TRBV7-7 and TRBJ2-7): GAGVSQSPRYKVTKRGQDVTLRCDPISSHATLYWYQQALGQGPEFLTYFNYEAQPDKSGLPSDRFSAERPEGSISTLTIQRTEQRDSAMYRCASSLGTSRPRNLSYEQYFGPGTRLTVT.